This entry lists 27 T cell receptor beta chains sequenced from one sample in a study of shared clonotypes between healthy human individuals. The protocol was immunoSEQ multiplex PCR, while the TCRdb copy is restricted to in-frame clones and leaves out a portion. The table has around 940,000 clones, 60% to 85% seen once. Sequenced material: memory CD4+ T cells sorted from blood. Stated subset: CD45RA-negative fraction. Receptors originate from a man between 18 and 29 years old in good health.

This clone turned up a few times. This chain uses TRBV7-9 with TRBJ2-1, with 7 bases lining up with TRBD2. From germline, CDR1 is SEHNR and CDR2 FQNEAQ (reference sequence). After removal of 4 bases from V and 4 bases from J, the junction contained 4 bases not matched to a gene. This CDR3 spans 14 amino acids. This CDR3 is CASSSQAGYNEQFF. CDR3 coding DNA: TGTGCCAGCAGCTCACAAGCGGGGTACAATGAGCAGTTCTTC.

The V and J genes are TRBV19 and TRBJ1-3; tentative D call: TRBD1 (6 bases). Germline CDR1 reads LNHDA; CDR2 reads SQIVND (reference sequence). The CDR3 is 16 residues long. Trimming shortened V by 5 bases and J by 1 base, and 15 bases separated the two germline ends. CDR3 region: CASSLYRATSGNTIYF. For the CDR3, the DNA is TGTGCCAGTAGTCTCTACAGGGCGACGTCTGGAAACACCATATATTTT.

Ten or more counts support this clone. The chain has TRBV5-6 and TRBJ2-7; 10 bases are shared with TRBD2. From germline, CDR1 is SGHDT and CDR2 YYEEEE. This CDR3 is built from 14 residues. V shed 4 bases and J 7 bases; nucleotides not matched to a gene: 8. For the CDR3, the DNA is TGTGCCAGCAGCGTTAGCGGGGGGACCCAGGAGCAGTACTTC. Protein sequence: CASSVSGGTQEQYF.

Here the CDR3 reads CASSQQGALSTGELFF. The CDR3 nucleotides are TGTGCCAGCAGCCAACAGGGGGCGTTGAGCACCGGGGAGCTGTTTTTT. The J gene is TRBJ2-2, the V gene TRBV7-9; 9 positions agree with TRBD1. CDR3 length equals 16 residues. Germline lookup yields CDR1 SEHNR and CDR2 FQNEAQ (reference sequence). The V segment lost 5 bases and the J segment 4 bases; nucleotides outside the gene matches: 8.

This clone was seen only a few times. The chain links TRBV5-1 to TRBJ2-7; D is perhaps TRBD1 (7 bases). Deletions cut 4 bases from V and 4 bases from J, with 21 bases between. This CDR3 comprises 16 residues. Germline CDR1 is SGHRS and CDR2 is YFSETQ. The CDR3 region is CASSPAGQEGRYEQYF. CDR3 bases: TGCGCCAGCAGCCCGGCCGGACAGGAAGGGAGGTACGAGCAGTACTTC.

This chain uses TRBV7-9 with TRBJ1-6; TRBD1 might be the D (5 bases). This CDR3 has 16 amino acids. Trimming stripped 5 bases from V and 10 bases from J, with 21 bases between. Germline lookup yields CDR1 SEHNR and CDR2 FQNEAQ (reference sequence). The CDR3 DNA is TGTGCCAGCAGCCTCTACCCGACGGGGGGGAAATCACCCCTCCACTTT. Encoded protein: CASSLYPTGGKSPLHF.

This rearrangement joins TRBV9 to TRBJ2-1, with 15 bases fitting TRBD2. This CDR3 has 16 amino acids. From germline, CDR1 is SGDLS and CDR2 YYNGEE. V gave up 0 bases and J gave up 8 bases; unmatched junction bases: 3. CDR3 region: CASSVGTSGRVDEQFF. The CDR3 nucleotides read TGTGCCAGCAGCGTAGGGACTAGCGGGAGGGTGGATGAGCAGTTCTTC. The full variable domain, its missing parts supplied by reference TRBV9 and TRBJ2-1, is DSGVTQTPKHLITATGQRVTLRCSPRSGDLSVYWYQQSLDQGLQFLIQYYNGEERAKGNILERFSAQQFPDLHSELNLSSLELGDSALYFCASSVGTSGRVDEQFFGPGTRLTVL.

The CDR3 loop is CASSQPRGLADYNEQFF. The CDR3 region has the DNA TGCGCCAGCAGCCAACCCCGTGGACTAGCGGACTACAATGAGCAGTTCTTC. The chain carries TRBV4-1 and TRBJ2-1; TRBD2 agrees at 10 bases. This CDR3 spans 17 amino acids. V lost 2 bases, J lost 3 bases, and 7 bases stayed unmatched. Germline-derived CDR1 and CDR2 are MGHRA and YSYEKL.

V usage is TRBV11-2 and J usage is TRBJ2-3; possibly TRBD1 or TRBD2 for D (6 bases each). CDR1 SGHAT and CDR2 FQNNGV come from the germline V gene. V lost 3 bases and J 7 bases, leaving 11 bases between the germline ends. The CDR3 is 13 amino acids. CDR3 sequence: CASSFPGANTQYF. For the CDR3, the DNA is TGTGCCAGCAGCTTCCCGGGGGCGAATACGCAGTATTTT. Complete variable domain (other parts from reference TRBV11-2 and TRBJ2-3): EAGVAQSPRYKIIEKRQSVAFWCNPISGHATLYWYQQILGQGPKLLIQFQNNGVVDDSQLPKDRFSAERLKGVDSTLKIQPAKLEDSAVYLCASSFPGANTQYFGPGTRLTVL.

V usage is TRBV2 and J usage is TRBJ2-3; the match to TRBD1 covers 8 bases. CDR1 is SNHLY, CDR2 FYNNEI, per germline. The CDR3 spans 15 residues. J lost 3 bases, V lost 6 bases, and 8 bases had no gene match. CDR3 amino acids: CASRLDRGSTDTQYF. The DNA of the CDR3 is TGTGCCAGCAGGCTCGACAGGGGTTCGACAGATACGCAGTATTTT.

V and J are TRBV28 and TRBJ1-6; possibly TRBD1 for D (5 bases). Germline assignment: CDR1 MDHEN and CDR2 SYDVKM. Trimming removed 2 bases from V and 3 bases from J, with 5 bases in between. The CDR3 is 14 residues long. CDR3: CASSLDSYNSPLHF. The CDR3 DNA sequence: TGTGCCAGCAGTTTAGACAGCTATAATTCACCCCTCCACTTT.

V gene TRBV5-1 combines with J gene TRBJ2-7; 9 bases line up with TRBD1. CDR3 length equals 15 residues. Germline CDR1 is SGHRS and CDR2 is YFSETQ. V trimming: 5 bases; J trimming: 1 base; junction bases outside the gene matches: 7. CDR3 in amino acids: CASRQAGTGSYEQYF. CDR3 in DNA: TGCGCCAGCAGACAAGCCGGGACAGGGTCCTACGAGCAGTACTTC.

The J gene is TRBJ1-4, the V gene TRBV10-3; weak D call: TRBD1 (5 bases). This CDR3 region has 16 residues. Germline values: CDR1 ENHRY, CDR2 SYGVKD. Trimming pared 0 bases from V and 0 bases from J, leaving 8 bases between. The CDR3, as DNA: TGTGCCATCAGTGAGTCGATGGGGGCAACTAATGAAAAACTGTTTTTT. Translating gives CAISESMGATNEKLFF.

This clone was seen a single time. The chain recombines TRBV28 with TRBJ2-2, with 7 nucleotides matching TRBD2. Germline-derived CDR1 and CDR2 are MDHEN and SYDVKM. The CDR3 has 15 amino acids. V was pared by 6 bases and J by 1 base, with 5 bases of the junction left unmatched. The CDR3 DNA follows: TGTGCCAGCAGAAGCGGGGAGCGGAACACCGGGGAGCTGTTTTTT. This encodes CASRSGERNTGELFF.

Points on this clone: Other DNA sequences within the sample encode an identical CDR3. The chain recombines TRBV7-2 with TRBJ2-1; TRBD2 aligns across 9 bases. The CDR3 length is 15 residues. The V gene end was trimmed by 2 bases and the J gene end by 6 bases; junction bases not matched to a gene: 5. The V gene's germline CDR1 is SGHTA and CDR2 FQGNSA. CDR3: CASSLSAGGLNEQFF. CDR3 bases: TGTGCCAGCAGCTTATCCGCGGGAGGGCTCAATGAGCAGTTCTTC.

This clone turned up a few times. This chain links TRBV13 with TRBJ1-3, with D hard to call. Trimming shortened V by 5 bases and J by 4 bases, and 9 bases separated the two germline ends. The CDR3 consists of 13 residues. The germline V gene encodes CDR1 PRHDT and CDR2 FYEKMQ (reference sequence). The CDR3 coding sequence is TGTGCCAGCAGCCCCCGACGGGGAAACACCATATATTTT. Its translation: CASSPRRGNTIYF. Together with reference TRBV13 and TRBJ1-3, the CDR3 gives the full variable domain: AAGVIQSPRHLIKEKRETATLKCYPIPRHDTVYWYQQGPGQDPQFLISFYEKMQSDKGSIPDRFSAQQFSDYHSELNMSSLELGDSALYFCASSPRRGNTIYFGEGSWLTVV.

The chain joins TRBV2 to TRBJ2-3; TRBD2 matches at 10 bases. Germline CDR1 reads SNHLY; CDR2 reads FYNNEI. The trim removed 8 bases at V and 6 bases at J, leaving 5 bases unmatched. The CDR3 extends over 13 amino acids. The CDR3, as DNA: TGTGCCAGCCTAGCGGGGGTGGCGGATACGCAGTATTTT. Translation: CASLAGVADTQYF.

The V and J genes are TRBV4-1 and TRBJ1-5, with D perhaps TRBD1 (5 bases). The CDR3 spans 14 residues. Germline V gene data show CDR1 as MGHRA and CDR2 as YSYEKL. With 1 base removed from V and 6 bases from J, the gap between germline ends came to 10 bases. DNA of the CDR3: TGCGCCAGCAGCCAAGTAAATGGGGGTCAGCCCCAGCATTTT. Its protein product is CASSQVNGGQPQHF.

This clone occurred once. The chain combines TRBV11-2 with TRBJ2-5; 8 bases agree with TRBD1. The germline gives CDR1 SGHAT, CDR2 FQNNGV. V lost 2 bases and J lost 2; bases outside the gene matches: 4. The CDR3 is 15 amino acids. The CDR3 loop is CASSLNRGKQETQYF. DNA of the CDR3: TGTGCCAGCAGCTTAAACAGGGGGAAACAAGAGACCCAGTACTTC.

The chain joins TRBV7-2 to TRBJ2-7; weak D call: TRBD1 (5 bases). The CDR3 contains 14 residues. Germline assignment: CDR1 SGHTA and CDR2 FQGNSA. Trimming removed 7 bases from V and 0 bases from J, with 13 bases in between. CDR3 loop: CASTVDRYSYEQYF. The CDR3 bases are TGTGCCAGCACCGTTGACAGATACTCCTACGAGCAGTACTTC.

V gene TRBV30 combines with J gene TRBJ1-2; possibly TRBD1 for D (6 bases). The germline V gene encodes CDR1 GTSNPN and CDR2 SVGIG (reference sequence). V lost 4 bases and J lost 4, with 13 bases in between. The CDR3 runs 13 residues. As DNA, the CDR3 is TGTGCCTGGATGATAAAGGGGGTCTATGGCTACACCTTC. Its protein is CAWMIKGVYGYTF.

This sequence joins TRBV2 and TRBJ2-5, with D perhaps matching TRBD1 (7 bases). The DNA end favors TRBJ2-7, so the J call may be wrong. Germline CDR1 SNHLY, CDR2 FYNNEI. This CDR3 spans 14 amino acids. The CDR3 protein is CASKGGQTLYEQYF. CDR3 sequence (DNA): TGTGCCAGCAAGGGGGGACAGACCCTCTACGAGCAGTACTTC.

This chain connects TRBV10-3 to TRBJ1-3; 7 bases align to TRBD1. Per germline, CDR1 ENHRY and CDR2 SYGVKD. The CDR3 extends over 14 amino acids. Trimming removed 10 bases from V and 0 bases from J; junction bases left unmatched: 6. The CDR3 is CATRGGRSGNTIYF. The CDR3 DNA follows: TGTGCCACCAGGGGGGGCCGCTCTGGAAACACCATATATTTT.

The chain has TRBV10-3 and TRBJ1-3, with D hard to call. V shed 11 bases and J shed 6 bases, with 17 bases lying between them. Germline V CDR1 and CDR2: ENHRY, SYGVKD. The CDR3 covers 13 residues. CDR3 sequence reads: CAVSRGLPNTIYF. Here the CDR3 DNA reads TGTGCCGTAAGTCGAGGTCTTCCAAACACCATATATTTT.

J is TRBJ1-6 and V is TRBV6-4; no clear D gene. Germline V gene sequence: CDR1 MRHNA, CDR2 SNTAGT. V was pared by 6 bases and J by 5 bases, with 11 bases between. The CDR3 is 14 amino acids. The CDR3 sequence is CASSLTGNNSPLHF. The CDR3 DNA follows: TGTGCCAGCAGCCTGACGGGAAATAATTCACCCCTCCACTTT.

V gene TRBV25-1 combines with J gene TRBJ2-5; TRBD1 matches 9 bases. Germline loops: CDR1 MGHDK, CDR2 SYGVNS. CDR3 length equals 15 residues. V lost 4 bases to trimming and J lost 5 bases; unmatched junction nucleotides: 8. This CDR3 is CASSATGGRSETQYF. DNA for the CDR3: TGTGCCAGCAGTGCGACAGGGGGTCGAAGTGAGACCCAGTACTTC.

A single count supports this clone. CDR3: CASSLAQGYSYEQYF. The CDR3 region has the DNA TGTGCCAGCAGCTTGGCACAGGGCTACTCCTACGAGCAGTACTTC. This chain joins TRBV5-6 and TRBJ2-7, with D tentatively TRBD1 (6 bases). Trimming took 0 bases from V and 0 from J, leaving 10 bases between them. From germline, CDR1 is SGHDT and CDR2 YYEEEE. This CDR3 is built from 15 residues.